This entry describes one T cell receptor beta chain. The antigen is undetermined. This entry belongs to a study of T cell responses to AZD1222 COVID-19 vaccine. Study-wide results and caveats: The study sampled repertoires only after the peak T cell response.

Timing groups of about 4 and about 12 weeks for second doses were pooled. This table comes from immunoSEQ multiplex PCR, and its TCRdb copy is limited to in-frame clones, with some not included. The sample lists roughly 140,000 clones, 90% occurring once. Trimming pared 4 bases from V and 4 bases from J, leaving 14 bases between. The CDR3 covers 15 residues. Germline CDR1 is MNHEY and CDR2 is SVGAGI. V is TRBV6-5 and J is TRBJ1-5, with D unresolved. This clonotype was sampled from an adult who received the AZD1222 COVID-19 vaccine. Sequenced material: peripheral blood, taken 28 days after the second AZD1222 dose. Here the CDR3 reads CASSSHRDTNQPQHF. The CDR3 DNA sequence: TGTGCCAGCAGTTCGCATCGAGACACAAATCAGCCCCAGCATTTT.